These 10 T cell receptor beta chains share one sample of origin, sequenced in a study of blood T cells in healthy people across ages. Then a second PCR, running about 6 to 12 cycles, was carried out with a sample-barcoded 5' primer and a J-beta primer mix. TCRdb fed the 5' RACE reads into MiXCR, producing one record per CDR3 protein. Here the sample spans hundreds of thousands of distinct CDR3 sequences, roughly 20% being singletons. Sequencing was performed on blood. These receptors originate from a man between 65 and 85 years old in good health.

A word on this clonotype: The junction shows a germline mismatch at one end, possibly a read error. The chain is built from TRBV10-3 and TRBJ2-6, with D possibly being TRBD2 (6 bases). This CDR3 is built from 13 residues. The germline CDR1 and CDR2 sequences are ENHRY and SYGVKD. CDR3: CAITGDGVNVLTF. CDR3 coding DNA: TGTGCCATCACGGGAGACGGGGTCAACGTCCTGACTTTC.

This clonotype has at least ten counts. This chain uses TRBV9 with TRBJ1-1; 8 bases fit TRBD1. The CDR3 totals 13 residues. The germline V gene has CDR1 SGDLS and CDR2 YYNGEE. V gave up 5 bases and J gave up 5 bases; unmatched junction bases: 5. The CDR3 here is CASSVQGGTEAFF. DNA of the CDR3: TGTGCCAGCAGTGTACAGGGGGGGACTGAAGCTTTCTTT.

The chain employs TRBV7-9 and TRBJ1-1, with D perhaps matching TRBD1 (6 bases). This CDR3 is 13 amino acids long. From germline, CDR1 is SEHNR and CDR2 FQNEAQ (reference sequence). Trimming removed 5 bases at V and 3 bases at J, with 10 bases between. The CDR3 reads CASSIRQDTEAFF. CDR3 nucleotide sequence: TGTGCCAGCAGCATCCGACAGGACACTGAAGCTTTCTTT.

The CDR3 loop is CSASGQHPDTQYF. The CDR3 DNA reads as TGCAGTGCTAGTGGTCAGCATCCGGATACGCAGTATTTT. The chain couples TRBV20-1 to TRBJ2-3, with D unresolved. Germline V gene lookup returns CDR1 DFQATT and CDR2 SNEGSKA (reference sequence). V was clipped by 3 bases and J by 6 bases, with 13 bases between them. This CDR3 is 13 amino acids long.

This clonotype has ten or more counts. The chain couples TRBV4-3 to TRBJ2-5; maybe TRBD1 (6 bases). The CDR3 loop spans 15 amino acids. CDR1 and CDR2 (germline): LGHNA, YSLEER. The germline V and J ends were trimmed by 2 bases and 5 bases, with 15 bases remaining between them. The CDR3 coding sequence is TGCGCCAGCAGCCAAACCGGACAGAGACGGGAGACCCAGTACTTC. Encoded protein: CASSQTGQRRETQYF.

The chain recombines TRBV29-1 with TRBJ2-1, with a possible D match to TRBD1 (5 bases). The CDR3 extends over 13 amino acids. CDR1 is SQVTM and CDR2 is ANQGSEA in the germline V gene. Trimming removed 4 bases at V and 4 bases at J, with 11 bases between. As DNA, the CDR3 is TGCAGCGTTGCCCAGGGCCCGTACAATGAGCAGTTCTTC. As protein: CSVAQGPYNEQFF.

The V gene is TRBV6-5, the J gene TRBJ2-7; D may correspond to TRBD1 or TRBD2 (5 bases each). The CDR3 runs 14 residues. Deletions cut 2 bases from V and 7 bases from J, with 15 bases between. Germline-derived CDR1 and CDR2 are MNHEY and SVGAGI. CDR3 nucleotides: TGTGCCAGCAGTTACGAGGGACCCGGTATAGAGCAGTACTTC. It codes for CASSYEGPGIEQYF.

The rearrangement links TRBV29-1 to TRBJ2-2; 8 bases align to TRBD1. CDR3 length: 15 residues. The trim removed 5 bases at V and 0 bases at J, leaving 5 bases unmatched. CDR1 is SQVTM, CDR2 ANQGSEA, per germline. The CDR3 nucleotides are TGCAGCGTTCGACAGGGGATCGCGAACACCGGGGAGCTGTTTTTT. Translation: CSVRQGIANTGELFF.

Concerning this clonotype: An end of the junction does not agree with germline; a read error may underlie this. This chain joins TRBV4-1 and TRBJ2-1; no firm D call. The CDR3 consists of 13 residues. Germline values: CDR1 MGHRA, CDR2 YSYEKL. The CDR3 loop is CASGQDRYNEQFF. CDR3 coding DNA: TGCGCCAGCGGCCAAGACCGCTACAATGAGCAGTTCTTC.

In this sample, this clonotype turned up many times. The V call is TRBV20-1, the J call TRBJ2-3, with D maybe TRBD1 (6 bases). With 1 base removed from V and 0 bases from J, the gap between germline ends came to 11 bases. The CDR3 totals 15 residues. The V gene's germline CDR1 is DFQATT and CDR2 SNEGSKA (reference sequence). This CDR3 reads CSARGAQGSTDTQYF. The CDR3 bases are TGCAGTGCTAGAGGGGCACAGGGAAGCACAGATACGCAGTATTTT.